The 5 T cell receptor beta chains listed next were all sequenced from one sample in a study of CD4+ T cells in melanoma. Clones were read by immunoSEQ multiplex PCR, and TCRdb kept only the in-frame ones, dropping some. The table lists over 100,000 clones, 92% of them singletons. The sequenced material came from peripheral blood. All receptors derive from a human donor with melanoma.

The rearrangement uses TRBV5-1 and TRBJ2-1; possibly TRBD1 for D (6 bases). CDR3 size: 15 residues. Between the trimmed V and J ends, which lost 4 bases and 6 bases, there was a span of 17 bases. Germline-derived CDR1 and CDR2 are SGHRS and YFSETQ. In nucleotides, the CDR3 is TGCGCCAGCAGCGTTTTACCGGGACAAGCCAATGAGCAGTTCTTC. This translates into CASSVLPGQANEQFF.

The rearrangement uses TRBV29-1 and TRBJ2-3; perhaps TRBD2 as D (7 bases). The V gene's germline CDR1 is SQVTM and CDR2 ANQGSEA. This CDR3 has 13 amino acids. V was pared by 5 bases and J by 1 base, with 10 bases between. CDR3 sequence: CSVRGAGTDTQYF. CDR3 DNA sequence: TGCAGCGTTCGGGGGGCAGGCACAGATACGCAGTATTTT.

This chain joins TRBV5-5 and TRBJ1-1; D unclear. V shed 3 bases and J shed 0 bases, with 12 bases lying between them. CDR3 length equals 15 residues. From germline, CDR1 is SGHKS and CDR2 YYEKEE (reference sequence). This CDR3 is CASSSIGGMNTEAFF. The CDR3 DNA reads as TGTGCCAGCAGCTCGATCGGCGGCATGAACACTGAAGCTTTCTTT.

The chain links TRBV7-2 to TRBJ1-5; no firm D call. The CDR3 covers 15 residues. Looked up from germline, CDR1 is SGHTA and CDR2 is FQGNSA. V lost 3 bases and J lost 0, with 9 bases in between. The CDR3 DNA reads TGTGCCAGCAGCTTCGGGCTGGGTAGCAATCAGCCCCAGCATTTT. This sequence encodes CASSFGLGSNQPQHF.

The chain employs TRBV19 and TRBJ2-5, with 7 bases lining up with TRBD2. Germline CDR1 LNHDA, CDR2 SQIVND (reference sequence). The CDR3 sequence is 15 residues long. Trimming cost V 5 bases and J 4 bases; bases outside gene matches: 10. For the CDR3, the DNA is TGTGCCAGTAGTCCACTAGCGAACAAAAGAGAGACCCAGTACTTC. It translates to CASSPLANKRETQYF.